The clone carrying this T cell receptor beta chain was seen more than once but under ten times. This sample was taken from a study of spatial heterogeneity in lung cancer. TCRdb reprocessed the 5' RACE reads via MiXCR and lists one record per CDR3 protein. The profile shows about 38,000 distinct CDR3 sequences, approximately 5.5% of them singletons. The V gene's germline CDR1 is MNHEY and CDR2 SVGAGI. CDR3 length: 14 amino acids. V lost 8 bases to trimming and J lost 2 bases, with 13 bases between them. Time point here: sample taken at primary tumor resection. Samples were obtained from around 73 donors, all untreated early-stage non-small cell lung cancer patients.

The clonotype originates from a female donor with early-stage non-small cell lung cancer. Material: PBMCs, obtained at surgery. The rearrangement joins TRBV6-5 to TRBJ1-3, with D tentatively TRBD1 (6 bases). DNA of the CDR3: TGTGCCAGCCGATCTCAGGGGACTGGAAACACCATATATTTT. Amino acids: CASRSQGTGNTIYF.